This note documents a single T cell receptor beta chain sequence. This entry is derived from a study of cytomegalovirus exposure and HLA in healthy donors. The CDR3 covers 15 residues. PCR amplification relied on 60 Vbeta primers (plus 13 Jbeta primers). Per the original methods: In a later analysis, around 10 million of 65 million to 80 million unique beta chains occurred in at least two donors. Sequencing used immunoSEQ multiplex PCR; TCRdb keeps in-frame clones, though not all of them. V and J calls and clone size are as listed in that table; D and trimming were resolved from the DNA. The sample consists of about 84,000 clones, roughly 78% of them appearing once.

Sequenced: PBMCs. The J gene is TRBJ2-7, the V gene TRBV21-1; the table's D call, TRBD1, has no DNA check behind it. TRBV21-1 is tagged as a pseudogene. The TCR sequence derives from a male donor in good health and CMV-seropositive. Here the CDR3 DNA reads TGTGCCAGCAGCTCCCGGACAGGGAGCTCCTACGAGCAGTACTTC. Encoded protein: CASSSRTGSSYEQYF.